The entry below gives a single T cell receptor beta chain sequence along with its context. Its antigen is as yet unknown. The data belong to a study of T-cell reconstitution after alpha-beta-depleted transplantation in children. Preparation of the TCRbeta library involved a method that used unique molecular identifiers. TCRdb reprocessed the PCR reads with MiXCR, giving one entry per CDR3 protein. The sample has about 580,000 distinct CDR3 sequences; more than 20% are singletons. Study results and caveats: Hyperexpanded clones declined; after one year, newly produced T cells mostly supplied diversity. Where some patients showed high TCRbeta diversity at day 60, it came from recipient T cells and thymic progenitors that had survived.

The germline V and J ends were trimmed by 0 bases and 4 bases, with 13 bases remaining between them. From germline, CDR1 is LGHDT and CDR2 YNNKEL (reference sequence). The CDR3 is 17 residues long. J is TRBJ2-6 and V is TRBV3-1; D is possibly TRBD1 (5 bases). The receptor comes from a boy under two years old who had a stem cell transplant for acute myeloid leukemia, so the T cells may come from the graft donor. The input for sequencing was PBMCs, mostly from graft donor cells, taken 360 days after TCRalphabeta/CD19-depleted stem cell transplant. The CDR3 bases are TGTGCCAGCAGCCAAGATCTTCTAGGGGTAGGGGCCAACGTCCTGACTTTC. Amino acids: CASSQDLLGVGANVLTF.